This T cell receptor (beta chain) was documented in a study of blood T cell repertoires in COVID-19. Whole-study context: The United States, Italy and Spain provided the acute and convalescent COVID-19 samples. T cells, B-cell-depleted T cells, or PBMCs provided the cDNA or gDNA that served as material.

The V gene lost 6 bases and the J gene lost 7 bases, with 28 bases spanning the gap. Looked up from germline, CDR1 is ENHRY and CDR2 is SYGVKD. The CDR3 has 17 amino acids. In the original workflow: The authors estimated nucleated cell counts from reference gene primer amplification. Sequencing used immunoSEQ multiplex PCR; TCRdb keeps in-frame clones, though not all of them. V, J and clone size derive from that table, while D and trimming were established from the DNA sequence. The sample lists 200,000 or so clones; 75% to 90% were seen once. Source material: peripheral blood. This receptor was taken from a man aged 25-40 years with COVID-19, enrolled during active disease. The J gene is TRBJ2-7, the V gene TRBV10-3, with a tentative D call TRBD1 (8 bases). The chain's CDR3 is CAIRGTGVAGATEEQYF. In DNA form, the CDR3 reads TGTGCCATCAGAGGGACAGGCGTGGCGGGAGCGACCGAGGAGCAGTACTTC.